This T cell receptor (beta chain) was captured in a study of blood T cell repertoires in COVID-19. The table came from immunoSEQ multiplex PCR; TCRdb's copy has only in-frame clones and leaves some out. The data contain fewer than 100,000 clones, over 70% of them singletons. With 1 base clipped from V and 5 bases from J, the junction kept 11 bases outside the gene matches. CDR1 and CDR2 from the germline V gene are SGHTA and FQGNSA. The length of the CDR3 is 17 residues. A single count supports this clone. V and J are TRBV7-2 and TRBJ2-7; 10 nucleotides agree with TRBD2. The sequenced material came from peripheral blood. The TCR comes from an older man with acute or convalescent COVID-19. CDR3 DNA: TGTGCCAGCAGCTTAGTGGGACTAGCGAGTCCAACCAACGAGCAGTACTTC. Translation gives CASSLVGLASPTNEQYF.